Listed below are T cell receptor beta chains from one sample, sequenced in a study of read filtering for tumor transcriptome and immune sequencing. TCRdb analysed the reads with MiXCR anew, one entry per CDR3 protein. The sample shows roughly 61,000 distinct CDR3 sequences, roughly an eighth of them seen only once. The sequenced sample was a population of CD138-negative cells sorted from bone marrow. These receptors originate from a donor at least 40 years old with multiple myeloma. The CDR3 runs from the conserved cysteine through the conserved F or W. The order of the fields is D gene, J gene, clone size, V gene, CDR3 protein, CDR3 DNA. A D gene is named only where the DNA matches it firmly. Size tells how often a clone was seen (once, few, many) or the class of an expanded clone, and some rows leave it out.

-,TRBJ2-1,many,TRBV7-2,CASRPDPRDEQFF,TGTGCCAGCAGACCCGACCCGCGGGATGAGCAGTTCTTC
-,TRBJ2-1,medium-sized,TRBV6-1,CASSEKFLNEQFF,TGTGCCAGCAGTGAGAAATTCTTGAATGAGCAGTTCTTC
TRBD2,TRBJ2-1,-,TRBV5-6,CASNLAGGSYNEQFF,TGTGCCAGCAACCTAGCGGGGGGCTCCTACAATGAGCAGTTCTTC
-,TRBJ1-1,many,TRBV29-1,CSVDLSRTGSSEAFF,TGCAGCGTTGATCTGTCGAGAACAGGGTCGTCTGAAGCTTTCTTT
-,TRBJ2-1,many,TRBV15,CATSNDPLDNSEQFF,TGTGCCACCAGCAACGACCCTCTGGACAACAGCGAGCAGTTCTTC
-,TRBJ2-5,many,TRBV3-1,CASSLGGWSPAGQTQYF,TGTGCCAGCAGCCTCGGGGGTTGGAGTCCGGCGGGTCAGACCCAGTACTTC
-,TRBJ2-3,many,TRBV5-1,CASSLNLGGRGDTQYF,TGCGCCAGCAGCTTGAATCTCGGAGGACGGGGAGATACGCAGTATTTT
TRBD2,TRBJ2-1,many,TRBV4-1,CASTRGDLNEQFF,TGCGCCAGCACTCGGGGGGATCTCAATGAGCAGTTCTTC
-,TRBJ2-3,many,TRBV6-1,CASSAQGSSTDTQYF,TGTGCCAGCAGCGCACAGGGTTCTTCCACAGATACGCAGTATTTT
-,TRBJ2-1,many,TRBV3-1,CASSLRDPTDEQFF,TGTGCCAGCAGCTTGAGGGACCCGACCGATGAGCAGTTCTTC
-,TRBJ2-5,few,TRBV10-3,CAISESLGQETQYF,TGTGCCATCAGTGAGTCTTTAGGCCAAGAGACCCAGTACTTC
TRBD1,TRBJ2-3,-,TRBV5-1,CASSRGQGETDTQYF,TGCGCCAGCAGCAGGGGACAGGGGGAAACAGATACGCAGTATTTT
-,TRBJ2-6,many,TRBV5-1,CASSLYSGANVLTF,TGCGCCAGCAGCTTGTATTCTGGGGCCAACGTCCTGACTTTC
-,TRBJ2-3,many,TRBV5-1,CASSVDLTDTQYF,TGCGCCAGCAGCGTGGACCTCACAGATACGCAGTATTTT
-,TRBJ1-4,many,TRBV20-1,CSAQKGGTNEKLFF,TGCAGTGCGCAGAAAGGGGGTACTAATGAAAAACTGTTTTTT
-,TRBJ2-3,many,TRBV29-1,CSVEVFSSSTDTQYF,TGCAGCGTTGAAGTGTTCTCCTCTAGCACAGATACGCAGTATTTT
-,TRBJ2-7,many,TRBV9,CASSVLGTSPYEQYF,TGTGCCAGCAGCGTCCTGGGGACTTCTCCCTACGAGCAGTACTTC
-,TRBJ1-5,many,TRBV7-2,CASSLGPNQPQHF,TGTGCCAGCAGCTTAGGACCAAATCAGCCCCAGCATTTT
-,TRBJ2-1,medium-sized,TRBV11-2,CASSFTLNNEQFF,TGTGCCAGCAGCTTTACCCTTAACAATGAGCAGTTCTTC
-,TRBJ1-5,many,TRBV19,CASCKSGGSGNQPQHF,TGTGCCAGTTGCAAGAGTGGCGGGTCGGGAAATCAGCCCCAGCATTTT
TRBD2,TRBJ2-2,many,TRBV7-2,CASRWGTSGSGELFF,TGTGCCAGCAGATGGGGGACTAGCGGGTCCGGGGAGCTGTTTTTT